The 15 T cell receptor beta chains presented below share a single source sample, sequenced in a study of technical replicates of blood from a handful of donors. TCRdb's table, derived via immunoSEQ multiplex PCR, lists solely in-frame clones and lacks some. The sample includes fewer than 95,000 clones, about 94% of them seen just once. The material sequenced was T cells isolated from PBMCs. All receptors derive from a human donor in good health.

J is TRBJ2-1 and V is TRBV7-9, with TRBD2 matching 7 bases. CDR1 SEHNR and CDR2 FQNEAQ come from the germline V gene (reference sequence). Trimming at V came to 5 bases and at J to 1 base, leaving 5 bases not matched to a gene. CDR3 length equals 15 residues. CDR3 nucleotides: TGTGCCAGCAGCCCTAGGGACTATTCCTACAATGAGCAGTTCTTC. Its translation: CASSPRDYSYNEQFF.

The rearrangement joins TRBV14 to TRBJ2-5; the D gene is possibly TRBD1 (7 bases). With 8 bases removed from V and 7 bases from J, the gap between germline ends came to 14 bases. Germline assignment: CDR1 SGHDN and CDR2 FVKESK. The CDR3 extends over 12 amino acids. CDR3 sequence reads: CASGGTAGTQYF. The DNA for the CDR3 is TGTGCCAGCGGGGGGACAGCCGGGACCCAGTACTTC.

This clone was observed once. This sequence joins TRBV10-1 and TRBJ2-1, with TRBD1 matching over 10 bases. The V and J ends lost 5 bases and 4 bases, in that order; junction bases with no gene match: 8. The CDR3 has 16 amino acids. Germline V gives CDR1 WNHNN, CDR2 SYGVQD (reference sequence). CDR3 in amino acids: CASSLGTGARYNEQFF. Here the CDR3 DNA reads TGCGCCAGCAGTCTTGGGACAGGGGCTCGGTACAATGAGCAGTTCTTC.

V and J are TRBV6-1 and TRBJ1-3; D is unresolved. V lost 4 bases to trimming and J lost 2 bases, with 15 bases between them. The CDR3 spans 16 residues. The germline V gene has CDR1 MNHNS and CDR2 SASEGT. This CDR3 reads CASSVMAAAAGNTIYF. DNA of the CDR3: TGTGCCAGCAGTGTTATGGCCGCGGCGGCTGGAAACACCATATATTTT.

The CDR3 nucleotides read TGTGCCAGCAGTTACTCGAATCTGCGAGGAGGCTACGAGCAGTACTTC. It translates to CASSYSNLRGGYEQYF. The chain combines TRBV6-5 with TRBJ2-7; possibly TRBD2 for D (5 bases). Deletions cut 0 bases from V and 3 bases from J, with 15 bases between. Germline V gene lookup returns CDR1 MNHEY and CDR2 SVGAGI. The CDR3 extends over 16 amino acids.

The chain is built from TRBV6-1 and TRBJ2-1, with D maybe TRBD2 (5 bases). CDR1 and CDR2 (germline): MNHNS, SASEGT. Between the trimmed V and J ends, which lost 4 bases and 7 bases, there was a span of 11 bases. The CDR3 runs 13 residues. Written as DNA, the CDR3 is TGTGCCAGCAGTGTGTCTAGCTTGAATGAGCAGTTCTTC. The encoded protein is CASSVSSLNEQFF.

J is TRBJ2-1 and V is TRBV13; 11 positions agree with TRBD2. The length of the CDR3 is 17 residues. CDR1 is PRHDT, CDR2 FYEKMQ, per germline (reference sequence). Trimming cost V 5 bases and J 7 bases; bases outside gene matches: 13. CDR3: CASSRNYGLAGGNEQFF. The CDR3 region has the DNA TGTGCCAGCAGCAGAAATTACGGGCTAGCGGGGGGTAATGAGCAGTTCTTC.

The chain joins TRBV7-2 to TRBJ2-7; 7 bases are a match to TRBD1. V was pared by 5 bases and J by 1 base, with 5 bases of the junction left unmatched. This CDR3 contains 14 residues. Germline loops: CDR1 SGHTA, CDR2 FQGNSA. This CDR3 is CASSRETGSYEQYF. CDR3 coding DNA: TGTGCCAGCAGCCGAGAGACAGGGTCCTACGAGCAGTACTTC.

The chain recombines TRBV6-1 with TRBJ1-1; D is uncertain. This CDR3 is built from 14 residues. CDR1 is MNHNS and CDR2 is SASEGT in the germline V gene. The V end lost 2 bases, the J end lost 1 base, and 8 bases lay between the germline ends. CDR3 loop: CASSETDTNTEAFF. CDR3 nucleotides: TGTGCCAGCAGTGAAACAGATACGAACACTGAAGCTTTCTTT.

The rearrangement joins TRBV2 to TRBJ2-1, with TRBD2 identical over 14 bases. The germline V gene encodes CDR1 SNHLY and CDR2 FYNNEI. V lost 6 bases to trimming and J lost 6 bases; unmatched junction nucleotides: 19. This CDR3 comprises 20 residues. DNA for the CDR3: TGTGCCAGCAGGACTAGCGGGGGGGCCGAGTTTTTCGTACCCTCCAATGAGCAGTTCTTC. It specifies CASRTSGGAEFFVPSNEQFF.

The rearrangement uses TRBV6-1 and TRBJ1-4; D perhaps matches TRBD1 (5 bases). This CDR3 is built from 16 residues. Between the trimmed V and J ends, which lost 1 base and 2 bases, there was a span of 11 bases. Germline CDR1 reads MNHNS; CDR2 reads SASEGT. The CDR3 nucleotides are TGTGCCAGCAGTGAAGTAGACAGACCTACTAATGAAAAACTGTTTTTT. Its protein product is CASSEVDRPTNEKLFF.

The chain employs TRBV28 and TRBJ2-7, with TRBD2 matching over 7 bases. Germline trimming cut 6 bases from V and 0 bases from J; bases unmatched to any gene: 8. CDR3 length: 15 amino acids. The V gene's germline CDR1 is MDHEN and CDR2 SYDVKM. The CDR3 loop reads CASSPVGGGSYEQYF. In nucleotides, the CDR3 is TGTGCCAGCAGCCCGGTGGGGGGGGGCTCCTACGAGCAGTACTTC. Complete variable domain (other parts from reference TRBV28 and TRBJ2-7): DVKVTQSSRYLVKRTGEKVFLECVQDMDHENMFWYRQDPGLGLRLIYFSYDVKMKEKGDIPEGYSVSREKKERFSLILESASTNQTSMYLCASSPVGGGSYEQYFGPGTRLTVT.

The V and J genes are TRBV6-6 and TRBJ1-3, with D uncertain. The CDR3 runs 14 residues. Germline loops: CDR1 MNHNY, CDR2 SVGAGI (reference sequence). Trimming removed 5 bases at V and 2 bases at J, with 10 bases between. CDR3 amino acids: CASSLLSTGNTIYF. The CDR3 nucleotides read TGTGCCAGCAGTCTTCTAAGCACTGGAAACACCATATATTTT.

The V gene is TRBV4-1, the J gene TRBJ2-2, with 9 bases aligning to TRBD1. The CDR3 contains 20 residues. CDR1 and CDR2 (germline): MGHRA, YSYEKL. Germline trimming cut 1 base from V and 0 bases from J; bases unmatched to any gene: 12. This chain's CDR3 is CASSQAPLRTGAPNTGELFF. Here the CDR3 DNA reads TGCGCCAGCAGCCAAGCCCCCCTGCGGACAGGGGCCCCGAACACCGGGGAGCTGTTTTTT.

V gene TRBV4-1 combines with J gene TRBJ2-5; D not resolved. The germline V gene encodes CDR1 MGHRA and CDR2 YSYEKL. There are 13 residues in the CDR3. V was trimmed by 1 base and J by 5 bases, leaving 8 bases between them. Here the CDR3 reads CASSQVMRETQYF. The CDR3, as DNA: TGCGCCAGCAGCCAAGTAATGAGGGAGACCCAGTACTTC.